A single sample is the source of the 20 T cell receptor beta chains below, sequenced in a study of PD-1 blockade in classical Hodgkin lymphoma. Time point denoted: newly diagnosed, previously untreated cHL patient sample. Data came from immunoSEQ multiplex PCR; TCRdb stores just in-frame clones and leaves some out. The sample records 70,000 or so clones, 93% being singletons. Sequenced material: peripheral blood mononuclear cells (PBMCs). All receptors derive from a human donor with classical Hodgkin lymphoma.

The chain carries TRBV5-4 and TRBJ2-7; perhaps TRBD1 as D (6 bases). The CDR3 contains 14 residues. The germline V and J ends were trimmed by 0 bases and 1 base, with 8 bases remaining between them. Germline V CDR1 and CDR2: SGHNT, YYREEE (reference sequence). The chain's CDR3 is CASSLGTDSYEQYF. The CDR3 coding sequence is TGTGCCAGCAGCTTGGGGACAGATTCCTACGAGCAGTACTTC.

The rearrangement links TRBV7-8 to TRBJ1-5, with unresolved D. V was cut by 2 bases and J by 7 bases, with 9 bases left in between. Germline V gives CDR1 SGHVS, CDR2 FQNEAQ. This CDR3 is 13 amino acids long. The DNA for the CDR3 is TGTGCCAGCAGCTTATACCGGAGGCAGCCCCAGCATTTT. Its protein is CASSLYRRQPQHF. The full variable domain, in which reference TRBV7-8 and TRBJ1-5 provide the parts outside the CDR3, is GAGVSQSPRYKVAKRGQDVALRCDPISGHVSLFWYQQALGQGPEFLTYFQNEAQLDKSGLPSDRFFAERPEGSVSTLKIQRTQQEDSAVYLCASSLYRRQPQHFGDGTRLSIL.

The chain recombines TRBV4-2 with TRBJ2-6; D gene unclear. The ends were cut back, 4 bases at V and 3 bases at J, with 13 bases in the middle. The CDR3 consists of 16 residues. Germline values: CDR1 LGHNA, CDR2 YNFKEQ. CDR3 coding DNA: TGTGCCAGCAGCCGAACGCCAGGTAGTGGGGCCAACGTCCTGACTTTC. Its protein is CASSRTPGSGANVLTF.

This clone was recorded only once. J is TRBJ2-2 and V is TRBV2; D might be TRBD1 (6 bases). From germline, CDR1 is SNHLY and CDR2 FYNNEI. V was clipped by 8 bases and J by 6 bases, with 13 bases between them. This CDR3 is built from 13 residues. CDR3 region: CASRLQGAGELFF. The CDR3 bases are TGTGCCAGCCGATTACAGGGAGCCGGGGAGCTGTTTTTT.

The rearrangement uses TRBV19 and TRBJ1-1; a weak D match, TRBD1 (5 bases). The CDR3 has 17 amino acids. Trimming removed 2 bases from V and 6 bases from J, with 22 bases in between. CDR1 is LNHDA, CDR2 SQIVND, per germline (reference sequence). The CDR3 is CASSIIGVSPFTSEAFF. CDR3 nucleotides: TGTGCCAGTAGTATAATAGGGGTTAGTCCTTTCACTTCTGAAGCTTTCTTT.

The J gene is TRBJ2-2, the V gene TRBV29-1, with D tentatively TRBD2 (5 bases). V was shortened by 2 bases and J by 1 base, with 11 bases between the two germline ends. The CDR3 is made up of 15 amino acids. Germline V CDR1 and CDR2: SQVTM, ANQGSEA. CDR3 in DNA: TGCAGCGTTGAAAGGAGGAGGCAGAACACCGGGGAGCTGTTTTTT. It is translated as CSVERRRQNTGELFF.

In DNA, the CDR3 is TGTGCCAGCAGCTTGGAACATTCGAACACTGAAGCTTTCTTT. Amino acid sequence: CASSLEHSNTEAFF. This rearrangement joins TRBV5-4 to TRBJ1-1, with no clear D. This CDR3 region has 14 residues. The V gene lost 0 bases and the J gene lost 1 base, with 7 bases spanning the gap. The germline V gene has CDR1 SGHNT and CDR2 YYREEE (reference sequence).

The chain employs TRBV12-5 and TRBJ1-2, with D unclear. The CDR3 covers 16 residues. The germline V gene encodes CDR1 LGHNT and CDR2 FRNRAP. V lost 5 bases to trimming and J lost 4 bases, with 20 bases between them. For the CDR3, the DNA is TGTGCTAGTGGTACTAACCCCATCCGGGAGATCTATGGCTACACCTTC. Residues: CASGTNPIREIYGYTF.

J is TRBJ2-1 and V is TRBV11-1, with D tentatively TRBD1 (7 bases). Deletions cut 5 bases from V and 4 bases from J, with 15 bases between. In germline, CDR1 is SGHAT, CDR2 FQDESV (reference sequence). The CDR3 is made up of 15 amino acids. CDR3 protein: CASSPRQGGYNEQFF. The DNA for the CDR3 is TGTGCCAGCAGCCCCCGACAGGGAGGTTACAATGAGCAGTTCTTC.

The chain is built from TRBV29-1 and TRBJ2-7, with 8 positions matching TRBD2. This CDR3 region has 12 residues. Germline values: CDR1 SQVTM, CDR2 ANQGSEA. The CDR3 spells CSILAGSYEQYF. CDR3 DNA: TGCAGTATATTAGCGGGGTCGTACGAGCAGTACTTC.

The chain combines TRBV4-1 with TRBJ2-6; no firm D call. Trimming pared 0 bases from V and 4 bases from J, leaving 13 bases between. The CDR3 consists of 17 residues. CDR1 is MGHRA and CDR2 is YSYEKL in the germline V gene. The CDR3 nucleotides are TGCGCCAGCAGCCAAGAAGGGCGCCCCCTCGGGGCCAACGTCCTGACTTTC. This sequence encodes CASSQEGRPLGANVLTF.

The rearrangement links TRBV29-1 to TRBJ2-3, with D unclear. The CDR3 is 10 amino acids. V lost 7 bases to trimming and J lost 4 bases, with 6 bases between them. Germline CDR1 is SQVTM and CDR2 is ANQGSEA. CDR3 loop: CSASADTQYF. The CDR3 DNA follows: TGCAGCGCCAGCGCAGATACGCAGTATTTT.

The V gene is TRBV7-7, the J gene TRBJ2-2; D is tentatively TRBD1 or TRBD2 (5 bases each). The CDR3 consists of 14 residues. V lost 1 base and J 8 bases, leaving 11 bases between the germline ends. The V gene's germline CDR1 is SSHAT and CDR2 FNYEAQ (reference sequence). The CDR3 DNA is TGTGCCAGCAGCTTAGAAGGGGACGGAGGGGAGCTGTTTTTT. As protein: CASSLEGDGGELFF.

The CDR3 protein is CASSPGLAGNTIYF. CDR3 in DNA: TGCGCCAGCAGCCCGGGACTGGCTGGAAACACCATATATTTT. This rearrangement joins TRBV5-1 to TRBJ1-3, with a weak D call TRBD1 (5 bases). CDR3 length: 14 residues. Trimming took 4 bases from V and 2 from J, leaving 10 bases between them. Germline CDR1 is SGHRS and CDR2 is YFSETQ.

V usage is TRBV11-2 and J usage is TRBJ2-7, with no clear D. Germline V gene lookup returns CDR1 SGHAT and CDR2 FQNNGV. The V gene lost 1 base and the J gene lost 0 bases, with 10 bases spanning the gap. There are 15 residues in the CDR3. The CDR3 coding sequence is TGTGCCAGCAGCTTAGGACCAGAGAGCTCCTACGAGCAGTACTTC. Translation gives CASSLGPESSYEQYF.

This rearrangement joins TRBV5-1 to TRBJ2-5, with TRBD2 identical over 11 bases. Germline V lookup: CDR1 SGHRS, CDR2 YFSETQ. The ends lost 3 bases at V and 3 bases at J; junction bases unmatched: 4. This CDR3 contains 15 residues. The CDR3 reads CASSYTTSGKETQYF. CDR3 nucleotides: TGCGCCAGCAGCTATACGACTAGCGGGAAAGAGACCCAGTACTTC.

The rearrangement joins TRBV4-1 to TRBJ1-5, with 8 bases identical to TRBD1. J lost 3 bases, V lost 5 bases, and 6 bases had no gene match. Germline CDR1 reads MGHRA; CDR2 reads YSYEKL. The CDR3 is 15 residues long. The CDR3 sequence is CASSSGQGLNQPQHF. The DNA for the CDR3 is TGCGCCAGCAGCTCCGGACAGGGACTCAATCAGCCCCAGCATTTT.

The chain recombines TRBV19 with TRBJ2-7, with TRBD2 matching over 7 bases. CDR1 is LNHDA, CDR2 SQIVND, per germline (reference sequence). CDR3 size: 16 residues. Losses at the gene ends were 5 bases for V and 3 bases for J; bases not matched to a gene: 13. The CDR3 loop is CASSRHSTGGSYEQYF. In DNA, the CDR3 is TGTGCCAGTAGTCGCCACTCCACGGGGGGAAGCTACGAGCAGTACTTC.

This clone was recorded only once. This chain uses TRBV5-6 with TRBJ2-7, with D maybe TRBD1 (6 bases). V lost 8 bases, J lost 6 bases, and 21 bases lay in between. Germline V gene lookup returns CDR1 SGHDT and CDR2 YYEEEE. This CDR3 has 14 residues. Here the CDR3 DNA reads TGTGCCAGTAATACTCCCGGTGCAGGGGCCGAGCAGTACTTC. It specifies CASNTPGAGAEQYF.

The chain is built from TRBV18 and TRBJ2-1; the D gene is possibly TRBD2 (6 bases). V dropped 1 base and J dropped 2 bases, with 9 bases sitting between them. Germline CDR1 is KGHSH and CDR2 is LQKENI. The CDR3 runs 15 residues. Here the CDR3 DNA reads TGTGCCAGCTCACCACGATCTAGCGCCTACAATGAGCAGTTCTTC. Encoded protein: CASSPRSSAYNEQFF.